This T cell receptor (beta chain) appears in the sequencing data of a study of cytomegalovirus exposure and HLA in healthy donors. Study-wide results and limits: Exclusion as indistinguishable affected some V segments, including TRBV6-2 and TRBV6-3.

The PCR ran on 60 Vbeta and 13 Jbeta primers. Clones were read by immunoSEQ multiplex PCR, and TCRdb kept only the in-frame ones, dropping some. The sample has roughly 130,000 clones; around 83% are singletons. In its sample, this clone was seen once. What it binds is not known. The germline CDR1 and CDR2 sequences are MNHEY and SMNVEV (reference sequence). The CDR3 contains 16 residues. Trimming at V came to 5 bases and at J to 8 bases, leaving 12 bases not matched to a gene. Input material: PBMCs. The chain couples TRBV27 to TRBJ1-2; 12 bases match TRBD1. The sequence derives from a girl aged 2 to 10 in good health and CMV-seronegative. Here the CDR3 DNA reads TGTGCCAGCAGTAGGGCAGGGACAGGGGGCGCGTTGGGCTACACCTTC. It is translated as CASSRAGTGGALGYTF.